The source of this T cell receptor beta chain is a study of kidney transplant recipient with SARS-CoV-2 infection (dated by TCRdb to about 2021). TCRdb lists the instrument as Illumina MiSeq. Profiling of the peripheral T cell repertoire targeted human TCRbeta genes. Per the original workflow: To account for variability over time, differences in clonotype abundance were tested using beta-binomial modelling. Expanded clonotypes were screened against the ImmuneCODE reference database of SARS-CoV-2-associated TCRs and were mapped to viral genome regions. Additional analyses of the repertoire looked at TRBV gene usage, CDR3 length, CDR3 amino acid overlap between time points, clonotype abundance distributions and Jaccard similarity. TCRdb reanalyzed the raw reads on its own, using fastp at Q25 for trimming and MiXCR for clone calling, and kept in-frame beta chains. Each CDR3 protein gets just one entry, which takes the most common genes and DNA from the rows behind it. The V and J calls, along with clone size, are taken from TCRdb and not from the paper's own processing. The sample table lists under 250,000 distinct CDR3 sequences, about 30% of them with a count of one. 6% to 8.5% of the sample is held by the ten biggest clonotypes.

Deletion took 4 bases off V and 5 bases off J, with a span of 18 bases between the germline ends. Reading the germline V gene gives CDR1 SGDLS and CDR2 YYNGEE. The CDR3 has 15 amino acids, counting the end cysteine and phenylalanine. The kept DNA is CDR3 alone, 45 bases in frame from the first base. In its sample, this clonotype was seen many times. Its antigen remains undetermined. The sample holds no much larger clone one base away, and base qualities are not on file. The meaning of the sample's time point label: pre-pandemic baseline sample and day 111 after first positive SARS-CoV-2 test. The sequenced sample was a blood sample, obtained at baseline and on day 111 from a kidney transplant recipient. This clonotype originated in a male patient aged 30 to 40 who had COVID-19 and was a kidney transplant recipient. After a transplant, some T cells may have been passed on by the graft donor. Rearrangement joined TRBV9 to TRBJ2-5; TRBD2 is a possible D gene, resting on 6 matching bases. In nucleotide form, the sequence is TGTGCCAGCAGCATACACCTAGCGAGTCGGGAGACCCAGTACTTC. Translated, this gives CASSIHLASRETQYF.